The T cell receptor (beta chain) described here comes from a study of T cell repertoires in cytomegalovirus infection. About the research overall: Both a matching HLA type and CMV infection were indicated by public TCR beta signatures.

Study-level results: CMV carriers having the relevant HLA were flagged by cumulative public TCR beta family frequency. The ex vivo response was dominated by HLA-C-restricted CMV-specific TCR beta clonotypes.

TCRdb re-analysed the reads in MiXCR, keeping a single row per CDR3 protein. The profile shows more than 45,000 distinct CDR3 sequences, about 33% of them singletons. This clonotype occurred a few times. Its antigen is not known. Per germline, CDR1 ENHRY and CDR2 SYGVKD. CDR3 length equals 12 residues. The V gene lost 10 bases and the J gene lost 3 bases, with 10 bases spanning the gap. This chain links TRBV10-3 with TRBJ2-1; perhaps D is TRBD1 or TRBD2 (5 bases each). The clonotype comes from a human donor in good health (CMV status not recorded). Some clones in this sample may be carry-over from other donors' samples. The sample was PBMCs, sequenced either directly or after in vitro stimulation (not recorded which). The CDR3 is CASRDGYNEQFF. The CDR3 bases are TGTGCCAGCCGGGACGGCTACAATGAGCAGTTCTTC.